The following is a T cell receptor beta chain sequence with its context. This sample stems from a study of molecular identifiers for immune sequencing clone quantification. CDR1 and CDR2 from the germline V gene are LNHNV and YYDKDF (reference sequence). This CDR3 spans 12 amino acids. Trimming removed 3 bases at V and 8 bases at J, with 11 bases between. MiXCR was run by TCRdb on the PCR reads, yielding one entry per CDR3 protein. The sample has around 460,000 distinct CDR3 sequences; approximately 25% are singletons. The source material was naive CD8+ T cells from blood, with Jurkat cell RNA spiked in. Documented subset: FACS-sorted CD8+CD4-CCR7+CD45RA+ naive T cells. This sequence was found in a human donor in good health. Some libraries in this study had Jurkat cell RNA spiked in. The V call is TRBV15, the J call TRBJ2-7; D call uncertain. CDR3 coding DNA: TGTGCCACCAGCAGTTTAGGAGTGAAGCAGTACTTC. It encodes CATSSLGVKQYF.